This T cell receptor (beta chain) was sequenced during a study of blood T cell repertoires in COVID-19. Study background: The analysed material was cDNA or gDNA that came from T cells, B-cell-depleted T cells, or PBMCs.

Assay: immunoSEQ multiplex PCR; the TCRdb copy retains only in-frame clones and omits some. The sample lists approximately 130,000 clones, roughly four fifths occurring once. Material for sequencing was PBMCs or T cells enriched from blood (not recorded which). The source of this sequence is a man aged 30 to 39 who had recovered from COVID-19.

CDR3 nucleotide sequence: TGTGCCAGCAGTTTAGGACAGCCGACCACCGGGGAGCTGTTTTTT. This gives the protein CASSLGQPTTGELFF. This chain links TRBV27 with TRBJ2-2, with D possibly TRBD1 on 6 matching bases. Trimming pared 2 bases from V and 4 bases from J, leaving 11 bases between. This CDR3 spans 15 amino acids. The germline V gene has CDR1 MNHEY and CDR2 SMNVEV (reference sequence).